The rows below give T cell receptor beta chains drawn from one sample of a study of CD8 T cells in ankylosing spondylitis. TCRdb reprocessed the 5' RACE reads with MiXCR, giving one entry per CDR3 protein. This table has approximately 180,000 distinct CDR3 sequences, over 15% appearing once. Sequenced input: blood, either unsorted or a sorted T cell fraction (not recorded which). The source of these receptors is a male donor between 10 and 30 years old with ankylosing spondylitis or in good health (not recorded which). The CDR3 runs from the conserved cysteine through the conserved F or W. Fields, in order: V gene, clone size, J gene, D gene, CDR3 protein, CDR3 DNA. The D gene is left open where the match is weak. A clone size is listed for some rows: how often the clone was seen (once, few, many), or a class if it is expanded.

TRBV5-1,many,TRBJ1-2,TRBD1,CASSPLRGQGVNYGYTF,TGCGCCAGCAGCCCCCTCCGCGGGCAGGGGGTGAACTATGGCTACACCTTC
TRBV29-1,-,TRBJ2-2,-,CSGREGELFF,TGCAGCGGGAGGGAGGGGGAGCTGTTTTTT
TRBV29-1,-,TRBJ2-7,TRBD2,CSVETSGTYEQYF,TGCAGCGTCGAGACTAGCGGGACCTACGAGCAGTACTTC
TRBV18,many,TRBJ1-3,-,CASSDGRSGGNTIYF,TGTGCCAGCTCAGACGGACGGAGTGGTGGAAACACCATATATTTT
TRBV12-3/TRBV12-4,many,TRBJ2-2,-,CASSRYRWGDTGELFF,TGTGCCAGCAGCCGTTATCGGTGGGGGGACACCGGGGAGCTGTTTTTT
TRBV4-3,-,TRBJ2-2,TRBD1,CASSPTGGVGTGELFF,TGCGCCAGCAGCCCTACAGGGGGCGTTGGCACCGGGGAGCTGTTTTTT
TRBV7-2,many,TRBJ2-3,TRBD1,CASSLPGQGSADTQYF,TGTGCCAGCAGCCTCCCGGGACAGGGCTCGGCAGATACGCAGTATTTT
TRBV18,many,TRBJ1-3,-,CASSPGPSSGNTIYF,TGTGCCAGCTCACCCGGACCGTCCTCTGGAAACACCATATATTTT
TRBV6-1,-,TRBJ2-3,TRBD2,CASSELTSGNTDTQYF,TGTGCCAGCAGTGAACTCACTAGCGGGAACACAGATACGCAGTATTTT
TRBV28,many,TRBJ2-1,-,CASSLVRGGRSEQFF,TGTGCCAGCAGTTTAGTCAGGGGGGGAAGAAGTGAGCAGTTCTTC
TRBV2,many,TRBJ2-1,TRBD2,CASRILTSGSHEQFF,TGTGCCAGCAGAATACTGACTAGCGGGAGCCATGAGCAGTTCTTC
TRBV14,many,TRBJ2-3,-,CASSQEADTQYF,TGTGCCAGCAGCCAAGAAGCAGATACGCAGTATTTT
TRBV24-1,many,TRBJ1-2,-,CATSSGSYGYTF,TGTGCCACCAGTAGCGGGAGTTATGGCTACACCTTC
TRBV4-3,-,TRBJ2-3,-,CASSQRATDTQYF,TGCGCCAGCAGCCAACGGGCCACAGATACGCAGTATTTT
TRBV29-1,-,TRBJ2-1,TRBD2,CSALGMREVHEQFF,TGCAGCGCCTTAGGCATGCGGGAGGTCCATGAGCAGTTCTTC
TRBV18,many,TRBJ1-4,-,CASSLLGQNEKLFF,TGTGCCAGCTCACTCCTTGGACAGAATGAAAAACTGTTTTTT
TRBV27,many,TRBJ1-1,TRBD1,CASSLSRTGEAFF,TGTGCCAGCAGTTTATCCCGGACAGGCGAAGCTTTCTTT
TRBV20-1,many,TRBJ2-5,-,CSASSGGKGETQYF,TGCAGTGCTAGTTCGGGCGGGAAAGGGGAGACCCAGTACTTC
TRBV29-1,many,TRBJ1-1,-,CSVLAGSAEAFF,TGCAGCGTCCTGGCGGGGTCGGCGGAAGCTTTCTTT
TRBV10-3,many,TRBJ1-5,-,CAISDRGNSNQPQHF,TGTGCCATCAGTGACCGGGGTAATAGCAATCAGCCCCAGCATTTT
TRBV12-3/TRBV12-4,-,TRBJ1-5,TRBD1,CASSRTGGFQPQHF,TGTGCCAGCAGCCGGACAGGGGGCTTTCAGCCCCAGCATTTT
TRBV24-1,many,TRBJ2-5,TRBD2,CAISSGETQYF,TGTGCCATTTCTAGCGGTGAGACCCAGTACTTC
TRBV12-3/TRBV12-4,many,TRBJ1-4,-,CASSLGQGPGEKLFF,TGTGCCAGCAGTTTAGGGCAGGGGCCTGGTGAAAAACTGTTTTTT
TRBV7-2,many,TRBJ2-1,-,CASFYPGRDNEQFF,TGTGCCAGCTTTTATCCCGGGAGAGACAATGAGCAGTTCTTC
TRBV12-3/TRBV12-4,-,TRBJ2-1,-,CASTRGGFSYNEQFF,TGTGCCAGCACCAGAGGGGGGTTCTCCTACAATGAGCAGTTCTTC
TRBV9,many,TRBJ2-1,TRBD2,CASSVEGLGGHNEQFF,TGTGCCAGCAGCGTAGAAGGACTAGGCGGGCACAATGAGCAGTTCTTC
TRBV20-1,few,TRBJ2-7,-,CSARVSEQYF,TGCAGTGCTAGAGTGAGCGAGCAGTACTTC
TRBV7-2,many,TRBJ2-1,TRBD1,CASSDRGSSYNEQFF,TGTGCCAGCAGCGACAGGGGGTCATCCTACAATGAGCAGTTCTTC
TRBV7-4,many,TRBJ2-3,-,CATASGADTQYF,TGTGCCACCGCCTCGGGAGCAGATACGCAGTATTTT
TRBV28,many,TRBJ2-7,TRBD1,CASSSTTGGSSYEQYF,TGTGCCAGCAGTTCAACCACAGGGGGTAGCTCCTACGAGCAGTACTTC
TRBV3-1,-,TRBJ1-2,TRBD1,CASSRRNRGLGGYTF,TGTGCCAGCAGCCGCCGAAACAGGGGGCTTGGTGGCTACACCTTC
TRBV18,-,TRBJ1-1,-,CASSPQGRNTEAFF,TGTGCCAGCTCACCTCAAGGTAGGAACACTGAAGCTTTCTTT
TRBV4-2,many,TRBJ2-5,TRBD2,CASSQDGTSEQTQYF,TGTGCCAGCAGCCAAGACGGGACTAGCGAGCAGACCCAGTACTTC
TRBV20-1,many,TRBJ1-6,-,CSARSLSSYNSPLHF,TGCAGTGCTAGAAGTCTTAGCTCCTATAATTCACCCCTCCACTTT
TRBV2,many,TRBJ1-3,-,CASRSGIQGGNTIYF,TGTGCCAGCAGGTCCGGAATTCAGGGTGGAAACACCATATATTTT
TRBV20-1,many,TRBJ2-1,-,CSARDRGSSYNEQFF,TGCAGTGCTAGAGATCGCGGTAGCTCCTACAATGAGCAGTTCTTC
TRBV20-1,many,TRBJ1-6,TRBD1,CSALRRTGGSPLHF,TGCAGTGCTCTTCGCAGGACAGGGGGGTCACCCCTCCACTTT
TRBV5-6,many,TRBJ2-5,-,CASSRTFSGQSKMETQYF,TGTGCCAGCAGCCGAACATTTAGCGGACAAAGTAAGATGGAGACCCAGTACTTC
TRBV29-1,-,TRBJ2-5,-,CSVDLRVQETQYF,TGCAGCGTCGACCTGCGGGTCCAAGAGACCCAGTACTTC
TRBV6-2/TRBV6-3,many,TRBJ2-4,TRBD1,CASSYTRQGARDIQYF,TGTGCCAGCAGTTACACAAGACAGGGGGCGCGAGACATTCAGTACTTC
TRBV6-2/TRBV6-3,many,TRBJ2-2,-,CASSLDHRAASNTGELFF,TGTGCCAGCAGCCTCGACCACCGGGCAGCATCGAACACCGGGGAGCTGTTTTTT